The clone carrying this T cell receptor beta chain was seen more than once but under ten times. Its antigen is unknown. Assay used: immunoSEQ multiplex PCR; TCRdb lists only in-frame clones, some missing. Of fewer than 150,000 clones listed, nearly 80% are singletons. This record belongs to a study of radiotherapy plus CTLA-4 blockade in lung cancer. Looking at the study overall: Objective responses occurred in about 18% of patients; 25% to 40% had disease control.

Germline CDR1 GTSNPN, CDR2 SVGIG (reference sequence). The CDR3 runs 12 residues. The junction had 2 bases not matched to a gene; V was cut back by 5 bases and J by 5 bases. General study results and limits: With interferon-beta, early dynamics of blood T cell clones were reported to best predict response. Blood saw expansion of tumor-derived TCR clones after radiotherapy plus ipilimumab.

This sample comprised peripheral blood, obtained from a patient treated with radiotherapy plus ipilimumab. This chain connects TRBV30 to TRBJ1-5; 8 bases fit TRBD1. The source is a human donor with non-small cell lung cancer who had a partial response to radiotherapy plus ipilimumab. CDR3 in DNA: TGTGCCTGGGGACAGGGCCATCAGCCCCAGCATTTT. Residues: CAWGQGHQPQHF.